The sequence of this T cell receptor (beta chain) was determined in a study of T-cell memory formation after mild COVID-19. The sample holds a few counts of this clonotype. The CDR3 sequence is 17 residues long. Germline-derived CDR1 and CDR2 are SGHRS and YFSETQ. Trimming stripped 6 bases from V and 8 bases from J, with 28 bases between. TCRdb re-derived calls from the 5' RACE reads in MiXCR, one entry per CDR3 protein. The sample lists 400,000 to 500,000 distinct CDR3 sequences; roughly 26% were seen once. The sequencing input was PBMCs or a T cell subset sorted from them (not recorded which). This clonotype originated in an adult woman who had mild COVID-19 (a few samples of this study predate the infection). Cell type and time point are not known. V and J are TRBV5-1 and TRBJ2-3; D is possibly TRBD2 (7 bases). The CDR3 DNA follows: TGCGCCAGCACGATCCGGGCGGGGGAGCCCACACAGGGTACGCAGTATTTT. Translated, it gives CASTIRAGEPTQGTQYF.